Detailed here is one T cell receptor beta chain. Its antigen is not known. Expressed TCRB transcripts were sequenced after all isolated RNA was converted to cDNA. Repertoires were generated with immunoSEQ multiplex PCR, while TCRdb's copy carries only in-frame clones and drops some. The sample shows 120,000 or so clones, approximately 15% of them seen only once. The data were taken from a study of beta chain features in type 1 diabetes. Findings and limits, study-wide: Across all four CD4+ subsets, people with type 1 diabetes showed modestly shorter TCRB CDR3s.

This CDR3 region has 12 residues. Per the germline V gene, CDR1 is GTSNPN and CDR2 is SVGIG (reference sequence). Trimming shortened V by 3 bases and J by 4 bases, and 8 bases separated the two germline ends. This chain connects TRBV30 to TRBJ2-3; D is ambiguous. Input material: central memory CD4+ T cells from blood. This sequence was found in a man between 18 and 35 years old with type 1 diabetes. CDR3 in amino acids: CAWRGEADTQYF. The CDR3 nucleotides are TGTGCCTGGAGAGGTGAGGCAGATACGCAGTATTTT.